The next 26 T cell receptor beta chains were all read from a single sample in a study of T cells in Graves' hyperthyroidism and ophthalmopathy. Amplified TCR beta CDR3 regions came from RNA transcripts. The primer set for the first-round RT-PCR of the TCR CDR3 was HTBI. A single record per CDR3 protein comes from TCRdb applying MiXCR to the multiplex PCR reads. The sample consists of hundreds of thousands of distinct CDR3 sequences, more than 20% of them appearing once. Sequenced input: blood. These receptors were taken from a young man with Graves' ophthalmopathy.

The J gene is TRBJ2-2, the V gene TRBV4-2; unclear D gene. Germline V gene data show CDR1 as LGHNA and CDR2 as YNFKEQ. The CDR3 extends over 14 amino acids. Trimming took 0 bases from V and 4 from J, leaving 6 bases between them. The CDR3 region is CASSQEDGTGELFF. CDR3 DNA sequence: TGTGCCAGCAGCCAAGAAGATGGCACCGGGGAGCTGTTTTTT.

The chain's CDR3 is CASSLYLMNFRRPSSTDTQYF. The CDR3 DNA follows: TGTGCCAGCAGCTTATATTTAATGAATTTTCGGCGGCCTTCCTCCACAGATACGCAGTATTTT. The J gene is TRBJ2-3, the V gene TRBV7-9; unclear D gene. Germline CDR1 reads SEHNR; CDR2 reads FQNEAQ (reference sequence). The CDR3 spans 21 residues. V dropped 2 bases and J dropped 2 bases, with 29 bases sitting between them.

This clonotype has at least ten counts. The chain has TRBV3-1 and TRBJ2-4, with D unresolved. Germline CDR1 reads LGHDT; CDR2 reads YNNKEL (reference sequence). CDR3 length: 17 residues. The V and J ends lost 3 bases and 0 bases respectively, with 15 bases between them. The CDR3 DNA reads TGTGCCAGCAGCCACGCGACCAGGAACCTAGCCAAAAACATTCAGTACTTC. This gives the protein CASSHATRNLAKNIQYF.

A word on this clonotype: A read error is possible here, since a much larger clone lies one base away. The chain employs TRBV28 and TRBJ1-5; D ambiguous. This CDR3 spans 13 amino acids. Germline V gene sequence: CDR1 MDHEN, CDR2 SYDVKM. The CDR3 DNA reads TGTGCCAGCAGTAACAGCGGCAATCAGCACCAGCATTTT. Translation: CASSNSGNQHQHF.

This CDR3 is CASSYELAGEASYNEQFF. The CDR3 DNA is TGTGCCAGCAGTTACGAACTAGCGGGAGAGGCCTCCTACAATGAGCAGTTCTTC. This rearrangement joins TRBV6-2 or TRBV6-3 to TRBJ2-1; TRBD2 matches at 11 bases. In germline, CDR1 is MNHEY, CDR2 SVGEGT. This CDR3 has 18 amino acids. V was clipped by 2 bases and J by 0 bases; unmatched bases: 6.

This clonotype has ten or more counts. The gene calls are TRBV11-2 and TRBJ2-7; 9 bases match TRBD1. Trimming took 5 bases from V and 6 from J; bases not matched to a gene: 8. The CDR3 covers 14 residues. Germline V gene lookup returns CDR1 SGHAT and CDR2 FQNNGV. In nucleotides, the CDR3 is TGTGCCAGCAGCGGCCGGGACAGGGACGGCGAGCAGTACTTC. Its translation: CASSGRDRDGEQYF. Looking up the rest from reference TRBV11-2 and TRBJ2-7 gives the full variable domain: EAGVAQSPRYKIIEKRQSVAFWCNPISGHATLYWYQQILGQGPKLLIQFQNNGVVDDSQLPKDRFSAERLKGVDSTLKIQPAKLEDSAVYLCASSGRDRDGEQYFGPGTRLTVT.

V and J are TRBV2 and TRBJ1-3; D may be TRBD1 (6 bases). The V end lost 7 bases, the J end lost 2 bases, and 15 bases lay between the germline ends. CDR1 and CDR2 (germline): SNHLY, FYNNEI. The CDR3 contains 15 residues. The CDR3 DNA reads TGTGCCAGCACCGCGGGGGGCAGTACTGGAAACACCATATATTTT. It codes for CASTAGGSTGNTIYF.

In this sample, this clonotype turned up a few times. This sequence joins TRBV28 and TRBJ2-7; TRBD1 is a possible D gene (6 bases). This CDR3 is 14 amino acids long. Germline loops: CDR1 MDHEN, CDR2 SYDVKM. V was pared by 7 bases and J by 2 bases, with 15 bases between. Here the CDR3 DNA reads TGTGCCAGCACCTTACAGGGTCCAGCCTACGAGCAGTACTTC. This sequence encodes CASTLQGPAYEQYF.

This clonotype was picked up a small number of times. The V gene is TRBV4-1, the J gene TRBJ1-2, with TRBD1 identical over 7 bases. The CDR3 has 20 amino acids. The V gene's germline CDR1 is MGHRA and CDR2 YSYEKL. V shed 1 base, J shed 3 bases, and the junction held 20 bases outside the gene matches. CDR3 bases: TGCGCCAGCAGCCAAGCAAGGTTACAGGGGCCCGAAAGACTTGACTATGGCTACACCTTC. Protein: CASSQARLQGPERLDYGYTF.

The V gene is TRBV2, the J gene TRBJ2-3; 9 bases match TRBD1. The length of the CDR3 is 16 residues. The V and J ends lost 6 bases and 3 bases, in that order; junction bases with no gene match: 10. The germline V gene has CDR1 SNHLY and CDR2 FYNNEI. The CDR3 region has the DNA TGTGCCAGCAGCTCGACTACAGGGGGCGCAACAGATACGCAGTATTTT. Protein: CASSSTTGGATDTQYF.

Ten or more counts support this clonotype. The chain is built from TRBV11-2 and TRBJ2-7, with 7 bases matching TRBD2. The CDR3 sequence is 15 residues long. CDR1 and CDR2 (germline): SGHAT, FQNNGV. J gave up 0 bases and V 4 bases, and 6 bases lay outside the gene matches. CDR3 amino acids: CASSSTSDSSYEQYF. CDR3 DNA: TGTGCCAGCAGCTCTACTAGCGATAGCTCCTACGAGCAGTACTTC.

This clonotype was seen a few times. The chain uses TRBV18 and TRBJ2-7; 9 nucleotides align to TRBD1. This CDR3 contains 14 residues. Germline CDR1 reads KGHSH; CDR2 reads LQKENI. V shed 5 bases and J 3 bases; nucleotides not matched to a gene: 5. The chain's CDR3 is CASSGDRAYYEQYF. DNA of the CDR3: TGTGCCAGCTCAGGGGACAGGGCATACTACGAGCAGTACTTC.

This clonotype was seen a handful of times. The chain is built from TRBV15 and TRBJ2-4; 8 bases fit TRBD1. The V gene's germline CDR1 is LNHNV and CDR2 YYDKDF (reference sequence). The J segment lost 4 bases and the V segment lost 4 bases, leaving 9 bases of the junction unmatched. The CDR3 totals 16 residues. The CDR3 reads CATSKETGAVKNIQYF. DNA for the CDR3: TGTGCCACCAGCAAAGAGACAGGGGCGGTGAAAAACATTCAGTACTTC.

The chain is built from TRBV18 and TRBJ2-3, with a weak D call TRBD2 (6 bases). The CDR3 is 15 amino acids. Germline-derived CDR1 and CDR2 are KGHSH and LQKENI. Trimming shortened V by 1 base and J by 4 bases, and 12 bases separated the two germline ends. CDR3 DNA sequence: TGTGCCAGCTCACCACAAACGGGAGAATCAGATACGCAGTATTTT. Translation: CASSPQTGESDTQYF.

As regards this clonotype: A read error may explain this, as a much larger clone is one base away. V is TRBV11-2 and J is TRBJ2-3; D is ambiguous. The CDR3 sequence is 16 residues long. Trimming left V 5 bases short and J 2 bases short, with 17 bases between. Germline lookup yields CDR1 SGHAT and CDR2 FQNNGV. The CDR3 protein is CASSHAAGGDTDTQYF. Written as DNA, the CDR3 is TGTGCCAGCAGCCATGCGGCTGGCGGAGACACAGATACGCAGTATTTT.

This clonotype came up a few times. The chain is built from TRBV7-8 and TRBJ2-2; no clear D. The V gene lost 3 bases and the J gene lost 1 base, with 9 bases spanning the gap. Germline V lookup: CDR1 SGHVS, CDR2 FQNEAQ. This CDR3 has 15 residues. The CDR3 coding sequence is TGTGCCAGCAGCTTTTCCAGTGGGAACACCGGGGAGCTGTTTTTT. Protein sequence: CASSFSSGNTGELFF.

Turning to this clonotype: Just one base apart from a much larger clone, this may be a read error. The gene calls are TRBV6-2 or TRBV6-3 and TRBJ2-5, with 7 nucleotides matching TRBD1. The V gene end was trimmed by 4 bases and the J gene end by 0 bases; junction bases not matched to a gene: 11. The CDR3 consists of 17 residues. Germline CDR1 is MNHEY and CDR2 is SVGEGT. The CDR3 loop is CASSSHEQGPYQETQYF. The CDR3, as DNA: TGTGCCAGCAGTTCCCATGAACAGGGGCCTTACCAAGAGACCCAGTACTTC.

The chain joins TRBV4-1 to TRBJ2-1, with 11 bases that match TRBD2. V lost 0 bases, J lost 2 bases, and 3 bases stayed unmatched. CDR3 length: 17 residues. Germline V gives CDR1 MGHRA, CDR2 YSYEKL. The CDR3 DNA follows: TGCGCCAGCAGCCAAGATACGACTAGCGGGGCCTACAATGAGCAGTTCTTC. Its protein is CASSQDTTSGAYNEQFF.

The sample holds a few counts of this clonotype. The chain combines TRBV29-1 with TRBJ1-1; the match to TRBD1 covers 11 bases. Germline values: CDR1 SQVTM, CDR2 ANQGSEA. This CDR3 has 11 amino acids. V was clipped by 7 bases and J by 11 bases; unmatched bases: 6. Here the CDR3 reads CSALDRGQAFF. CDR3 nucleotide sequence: TGCAGCGCTCTGGACAGGGGGCAGGCTTTCTTT.

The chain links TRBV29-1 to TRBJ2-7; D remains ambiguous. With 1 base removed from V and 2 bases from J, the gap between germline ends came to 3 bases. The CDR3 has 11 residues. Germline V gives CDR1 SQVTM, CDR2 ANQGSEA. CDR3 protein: CSVEAAYEQYF. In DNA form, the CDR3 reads TGCAGCGTTGAAGCTGCCTACGAGCAGTACTTC.

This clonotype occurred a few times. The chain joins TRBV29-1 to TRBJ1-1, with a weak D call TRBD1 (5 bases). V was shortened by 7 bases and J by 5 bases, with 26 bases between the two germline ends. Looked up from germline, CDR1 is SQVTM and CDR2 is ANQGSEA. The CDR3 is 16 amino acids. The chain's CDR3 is CSAHGSREEEWTEAFF. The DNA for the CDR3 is TGCAGCGCCCACGGGTCCAGGGAGGAAGAGTGGACTGAAGCTTTCTTT.

This CDR3 reads CASSLSSSGRASYEQYF. CDR3 DNA sequence: TGTGCCAGCAGCCTCTCTTCTAGCGGGAGGGCCTCCTACGAGCAGTACTTC. This chain joins TRBV27 and TRBJ2-7; TRBD2 matches at 12 bases. CDR3 length: 17 amino acids. Germline V lookup: CDR1 MNHEY, CDR2 SMNVEV (reference sequence). V was pared by 6 bases and J by 0 bases, with 9 bases of the junction left unmatched.

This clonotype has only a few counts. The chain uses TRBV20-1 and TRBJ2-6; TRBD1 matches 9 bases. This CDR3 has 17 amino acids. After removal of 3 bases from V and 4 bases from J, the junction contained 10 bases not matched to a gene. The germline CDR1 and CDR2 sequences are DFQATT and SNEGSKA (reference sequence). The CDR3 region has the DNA TGCAGTGCTAGCGGGACAGGGTCTGGTAAAGGGGCCAACGTCCTGACTTTC. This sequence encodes CSASGTGSGKGANVLTF.

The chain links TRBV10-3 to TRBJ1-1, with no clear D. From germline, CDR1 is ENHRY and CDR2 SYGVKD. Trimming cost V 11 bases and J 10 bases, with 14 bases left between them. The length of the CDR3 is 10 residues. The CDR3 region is CALQNMVAFF. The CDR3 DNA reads TGTGCCCTACAAAATATGGTAGCTTTCTTT.

The CDR3 bases are TGTGCCAGCAGCTTGGGTACAGTAGGCTACGAGCAGTACTTC. It yields the protein CASSLGTVGYEQYF. The V gene is TRBV5-8, the J gene TRBJ2-7, with D unclear. The length of the CDR3 is 14 residues. The germline V and J ends were trimmed by 0 bases and 3 bases, with 10 bases remaining between them. From germline, CDR1 is SGHTS and CDR2 YDEGEE. Complete variable domain (other parts from reference TRBV5-8 and TRBJ2-7): EAGVTQSPTHLIKTRGQQATLRCSPISGHTSVYWYQQALGLGLQFLLWYDEGEERNRGNFPPRFSGRQFPNYSSELNVNALELEDSALYLCASSLGTVGYEQYFGPGTRLTVT.

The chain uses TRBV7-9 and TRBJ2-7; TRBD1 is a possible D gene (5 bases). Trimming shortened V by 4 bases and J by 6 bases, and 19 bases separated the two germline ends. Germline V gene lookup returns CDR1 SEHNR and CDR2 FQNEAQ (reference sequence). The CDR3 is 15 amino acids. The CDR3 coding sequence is TGTGCCAGCAGCTCCCCGGCTGGGGCGGTCGGCGAGCAGTACTTC. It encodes CASSSPAGAVGEQYF.